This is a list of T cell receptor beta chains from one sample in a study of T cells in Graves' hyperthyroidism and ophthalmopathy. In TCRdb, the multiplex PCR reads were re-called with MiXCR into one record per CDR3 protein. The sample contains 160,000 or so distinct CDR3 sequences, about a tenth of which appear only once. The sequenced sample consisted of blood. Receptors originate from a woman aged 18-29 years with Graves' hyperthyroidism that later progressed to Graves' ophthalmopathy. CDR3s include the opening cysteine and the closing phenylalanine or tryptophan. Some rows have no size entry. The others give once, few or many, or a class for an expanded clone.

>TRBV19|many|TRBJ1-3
CASNPGQVLSGNTIYF
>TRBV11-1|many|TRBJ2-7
CASSLDRTDGEQYF
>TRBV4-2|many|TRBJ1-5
CASSQTRGSNQPQHF
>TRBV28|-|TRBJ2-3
CASSSGSGRASDTQYF
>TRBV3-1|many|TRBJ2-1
CASSFLLWGEQFF
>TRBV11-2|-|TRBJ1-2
CASSSTSLLEGYTF
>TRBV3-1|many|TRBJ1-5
CASSSGQETSNQPQHF
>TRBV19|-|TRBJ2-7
CASSLDRTAYEQYF
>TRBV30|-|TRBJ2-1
CAWSSRGARNEQFF
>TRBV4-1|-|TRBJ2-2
CASSPPSSGRALSGELFF
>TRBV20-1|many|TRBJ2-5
CSASQRGGLLMETQYF
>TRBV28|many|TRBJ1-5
CASRSASQGQPQHF
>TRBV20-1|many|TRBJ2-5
CSARAQETQYF
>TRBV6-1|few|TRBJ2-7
CASSITVRDLSYEQYF
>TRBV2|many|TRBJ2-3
CASVKGRTGMDTQYF
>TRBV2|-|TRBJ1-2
CASSYDRGPFRATNVHGYTF
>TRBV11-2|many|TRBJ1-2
CASSRPWGQGLGYTF
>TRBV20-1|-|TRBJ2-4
CSARDPGGVKNIQYF
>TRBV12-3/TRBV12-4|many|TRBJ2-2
CASSLGGFTGELFF
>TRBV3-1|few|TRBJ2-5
CASSQPGDLRVETQYF
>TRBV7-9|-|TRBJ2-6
CASSHSRVHPRGRANVLTF
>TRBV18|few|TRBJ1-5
CASSPVSPTPFQPQHF
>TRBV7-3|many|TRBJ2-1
CASSPGATFDEQFF
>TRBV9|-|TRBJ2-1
CASSDTWGESSYNEQFF
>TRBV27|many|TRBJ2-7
CASSLLGQGAIEQYF
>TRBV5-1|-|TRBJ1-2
CASRDGTTNYGYTF
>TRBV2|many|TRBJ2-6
CASGASLSGANVLTF
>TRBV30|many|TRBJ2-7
CAFSGSSGEQYF
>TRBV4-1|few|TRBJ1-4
CASSQGDWGAEKLFF
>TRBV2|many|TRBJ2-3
CASGREPTDTQYF
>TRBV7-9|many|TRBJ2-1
CASSVLAGPDIVEQFF
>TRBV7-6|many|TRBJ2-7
CASSSPGTSTGEQYF
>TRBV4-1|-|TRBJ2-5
CASSQVLSETQYF
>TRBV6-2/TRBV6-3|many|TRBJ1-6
CASSYSNKGSPLHF
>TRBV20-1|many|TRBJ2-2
CSARPYVNTGELFF
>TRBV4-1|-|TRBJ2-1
CASSQRTSGGALNEQFF
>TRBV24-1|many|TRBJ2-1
CATSDSWRTRYNEQFF
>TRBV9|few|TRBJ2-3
CASSVLPGLGEDTQYF
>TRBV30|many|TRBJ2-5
CAWSDLTSGGQETQYF
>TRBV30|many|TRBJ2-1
CAWTGTSHENEQFF
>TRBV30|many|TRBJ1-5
CAWTARKLNQPQHF
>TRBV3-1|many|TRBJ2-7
CASSQESDRPYEQYF
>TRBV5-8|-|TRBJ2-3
CASSHRQRTDTQYF